This T cell receptor beta chain originates from a study of blood T cells in healthy people across ages. Through a sample-barcoded 5' primer and a J-beta primer mix, a second PCR was run for roughly 6 to 11 cycles. Each TCR beta cDNA got a 12-nucleotide random molecular identifier. Sequencing of every sample gave 2.5 million or more CDR3-containing paired-end reads. Via MiXCR, TCRdb re-called the 5' RACE reads, giving one row per CDR3 protein. The sample consists of 550,000 to 800,000 distinct CDR3 sequences, around 20% of them appearing once. Findings of the study overall: Strongly correlated with naive T cell percentage was TCR beta diversity.

This clonotype was seen a handful of times. The antigen is unknown. Germline-derived CDR1 and CDR2 are SGHRS and YFSETQ. The CDR3 loop spans 15 amino acids. Germline trimming cut 4 bases from V and 5 bases from J; bases unmatched to any gene: 5. The clonotype was recovered from a man between 65 and 80 years old in good health. Sequenced input: blood. V gene TRBV5-1 combines with J gene TRBJ2-5; TRBD2 aligns across 13 bases. The CDR3, as DNA: TGCGCCAGCAGCAAAGGGACTAGCGGGACTGAGACCCAGTACTTC. It translates to CASSKGTSGTETQYF.